The rows below give T cell receptor beta chains drawn from one sample of a study of cytomegalovirus exposure and HLA in healthy donors. Generated by immunoSEQ multiplex PCR, the TCRdb table keeps only in-frame clones and is missing some. This sample yields roughly 120,000 clones, of which approximately 72% are seen a single time; just over 8% belongs to the top ten. The sequencing sample was made of PBMCs. These receptors all come from a woman between 40 and 55 years old in good health and CMV-seropositive. Both conserved end residues are part of each CDR3. The D gene is left open where the match is weak. Where a row states a size, it is once, few, many or the class of an expanded clone; other rows omit it.

-	TRBV29-1	few	TRBJ1-1	CSVTGWDTEAFF	TGCAGCGTTACAGGTTGGGACACTGAAGCTTTCTTT
-	TRBV4-1	-	TRBJ1-2	CASSQEHGWDLTNYGYTF	TGCGCCAGCAGCCAAGAACACGGTTGGGACTTGACAAACTATGGCTACACCTTC
-	TRBV9	-	TRBJ1-2	CASSVDPVGARGYTF	TGTGCCAGCAGCGTAGATCCAGTGGGGGCGCGTGGCTACACCTTC
-	TRBV25-1	-	TRBJ1-5	CASSESLPGGNQPQHF	TGTGCCAGCAGTGAGTCCCTTCCGGGGGGCAATCAGCCCCAGCATTTT
TRBD1	TRBV6-6	-	TRBJ1-2	CASRLDRGLHGYTF	TGTGCCAGCAGACTGGACAGGGGGCTTCATGGCTACACCTTC
TRBD1	TRBV4-2	-	TRBJ1-2	CASSPGQGEYNGYTF	TGTGCCAGCAGCCCTGGACAGGGGGAATACAATGGCTACACCTTC
-	TRBV7-2	-	TRBJ2-7	CASRLTSFGSYEQYF	TGTGCCAGCAGGCTTACTAGTTTCGGCTCCTACGAGCAGTACTTC
-	TRBV5-1	many	TRBJ1-1	CASSFVENTEAFF	TGCGCCAGCAGCTTTGTAGAGAACACTGAAGCTTTCTTT
TRBD1	TRBV7-6	-	TRBJ2-7	CASSLLGTEIYEQYF	TGTGCCAGCAGCTTATTAGGGACAGAAATTTACGAGCAGTACTTC
TRBD1	TRBV9	once	TRBJ2-1	CASSAGQGLNEQFF	TGTGCCAGCAGCGCCGGACAGGGCCTAAATGAGCAGTTCTTC
TRBD1	TRBV2	-	TRBJ1-1	CASSGGQQQYSEAFF	TGTGCCAGCAGTGGGGGACAGCAACAATATTCTGAAGCTTTCTTT
TRBD2	TRBV11-3	few	TRBJ2-7	CASSLRSGGPYEQYF	TGTGCCAGCAGCTTACGAAGCGGGGGGCCTTACGAGCAGTACTTC
-	TRBV6-1	-	TRBJ2-7	CASSVEVFSYEQYF	TGTGCCAGCAGTGTAGAGGTTTTTTCCTACGAGCAGTACTTC
TRBD1	TRBV30	-	TRBJ2-7	CASNRGNESHEQYF	TGTGCCAGTAACAGGGGAAACGAAAGTCACGAGCAGTACTTC
-	TRBV2	-	TRBJ1-6	CASMPGQTNSPLHF	TGTGCCAGCATGCCGGGACAAACTAATTCACCCCTCCACTTT
-	TRBV2	-	TRBJ1-1	CASILYGLNTEAFF	TGTGCCAGCATTCTCTATGGTCTGAACACTGAAGCTTTCTTT
-	TRBV2	-	TRBJ1-1	CASGGTGHTEAFF	TGTGCCTCGGGGGGAACAGGGCACACTGAAGCTTTCTTT
-	TRBV14	few	TRBJ2-1	CASSQLLYNEQFF	TGTGCCAGCAGCCAACTGTTATACAATGAGCAGTTCTTC
-	TRBV6-5	-	TRBJ1-1	CASSYPGLIEAFF	TGTGCCAGCAGTTACCCGGGGTTAATTGAAGCTTTCTTT
-	TRBV6-1	-	TRBJ1-4	CASSEAPGNEKLFF	TGTGCCAGCAGTGAAGCGCCAGGGAACGAAAAACTGTTTTTT
TRBD1	TRBV7-2	-	TRBJ1-4	CASSQQGTGSAEKLFF	TGTGCCAGCAGCCAGCAGGGGACAGGGTCGGCTGAAAAACTGTTTTTT
TRBD1	TRBV7-7	-	TRBJ2-7	CASSPGTDYEQYF	TGTGCTAGCAGCCCCGGGACAGACTACGAGCAGTACTTC
TRBD2	TRBV6-6	-	TRBJ2-5	CASSFERGTQETQYF	TGTGCCAGCAGTTTTGAGCGGGGGACCCAAGAGACCCAGTACTTC
-	TRBV4-3	-	TRBJ1-2	CASSQDLRQDGRGYTF	TGCGCCAGCAGCCAAGATCTCAGACAAGACGGGAGAGGCTACACCTTC
-	TRBV6-6	-	TRBJ1-2	CASSYSGEAAGYTF	TGTGCCAGCAGTTACTCGGGGGAGGCAGCTGGCTACACCTTC
TRBD1	TRBV15	-	TRBJ1-1	CATSSDRVLNTEAFF	TGTGCCACCAGCAGTGACAGGGTATTAAACACTGAAGCTTTCTTT
TRBD1	TRBV4-3	-	TRBJ1-5	CASSQGVGQVSNQPQHF	TGCGCCAGCAGCCAAGGGGTTGGACAGGTTAGCAATCAGCCCCAGCATTTT
TRBD1	TRBV6-5	-	TRBJ2-2	CASRMDRGTGELFF	TGTGCCAGCAGGATGGACAGGGGGACCGGGGAGCTGTTTTTT
-	TRBV19	-	TRBJ1-1	CASIHGLEAFF	TGTGCCAGTATCCACGGGTTAGAAGCTTTCTTT
-	TRBV10-3	-	TRBJ1-2	CAISESREAANYGYTF	TGTGCCATCAGTGAGTCGAGGGAGGCAGCTAACTATGGCTACACCTTC
-	TRBV5-1	once	TRBJ2-2	CASSSGDWELFF	TGCGCCAGCAGCTCGGGGGACTGGGAGCTGTTTTTT
TRBD2	TRBV30	-	TRBJ2-4	CAWRSRTSGGAFLGDIQYF	TGTGCCTGGAGGAGTAGGACTAGCGGGGGGGCCTTTTTAGGTGACATTCAGTACTTC
-	TRBV5-4	-	TRBJ2-7	CASSLGLAGEGYEQYF	TGTGCCAGCAGCTTGGGTCTAGCAGGGGAAGGCTACGAGCAGTACTTC
TRBD1	TRBV9	-	TRBJ1-1	CASSAPDRLSNTEAFF	TGTGCCAGCAGCGCCCCGGACAGGTTATCGAACACTGAAGCTTTCTTT
-	TRBV7-9	-	TRBJ1-1	CASSLVEGLNTEAFF	TGTGCCAGCAGCTTAGTGGAGGGGTTGAACACTGAAGCTTTCTTT
TRBD2	TRBV5-1	few	TRBJ2-1	CASSSGGEYNEQFF	TGCGCCAGCAGCTCCGGGGGGGAATACAATGAGCAGTTCTTC
-	TRBV6-6	-	TRBJ1-1	CASSTTRVNTEAFF	TGTGCCAGCAGCACCACGAGGGTGAACACTGAAGCTTTCTTT
TRBD2	TRBV5-4	-	TRBJ2-7	CASSSGGGDHYHEQYF	TGTGCCAGCAGCTCCGGGGGGGGAGATCACTATCACGAGCAGTACTTC
-	TRBV6-6	-	TRBJ1-6	CASTQQGWNSPLHF	TGTGCCAGCACCCAACAGGGATGGAATTCACCCCTCCACTTT
-	TRBV14	-	TRBJ1-4	CASSQVAGSHEKLFF	TGTGCCAGCAGCCAAGTGGCAGGCTCCCATGAAAAACTGTTTTTT
-	TRBV4-3	-	TRBJ2-6	CASSQGQGHSGANVLTF	TGCGCCAGCAGCCAGGGGCAGGGCCACTCTGGGGCCAACGTCCTGACTTTC
-	TRBV10-3	-	TRBJ1-1	CAISDSVGSTEAFF	TGTGCCATCAGTGATTCGGTCGGGAGCACTGAAGCTTTCTTT
-	TRBV18	-	TRBJ1-1	CASSPGGGASATEAFF	TGCGCCAGCTCACCTGGGGGAGGGGCGAGTGCTACTGAAGCTTTCTTT
-	TRBV4-2	-	TRBJ2-1	CASSLSLDYDNEQFF	TGTGCCAGCAGCCTATCTCTCGACTATGACAATGAGCAGTTCTTC